The entry below describes one T cell receptor (beta chain). Its antigen is not yet known. Per-nucleotide qualities are absent, and no much larger clonotype sits a single base away. The treatment or condition label of this sample denotes: some 20 received Ad26.COV2.S at low or high dose, single or two shots; several received placebo; per-sample allocation not given. For vaccine and placebo recipients, the sequenced repertoires came from samples collected on day 63 after the first injection. Between 29 July and 7 August 2020, Cohort 1b enrolled some 25 adults aged 18-55 years at one site in Boston, USA. Ad26.COV2.S was a replication-incompetent adenovirus type 26 vector that expressed a prefusion-stabilized SARS-CoV-2 spike protein derived from the original Wuhan strain. From cysteine to phenylalanine, the CDR3 is 15 amino acids long. The retained sequence is limited to the CDR3, 45 bases, with the frame set at the first base. From the germline V gene, CDR1 is MNHEY and CDR2 is SVGAGI. After removal of 2 bases from V and 6 bases from J, the junction retains 3 bases not matched to a gene.

These data come from a study of Ad26.COV2.S vaccination and SARS-CoV-2 variants (dated by TCRdb to about 2021). The study in broad terms: Vaccine-arm donors came from COV1001, a multicentre, randomized, double-blind, placebo-controlled phase I-IIa trial of Ad26.COV2.S in healthy adults. Ad26.COV2.S was given intramuscularly at 5x10^10 or 1x10^11 viral particles, as a single shot or as two shots 56 days apart. The specificity and breadth of SARS-CoV-2-reactive T cell receptors after Ad26.COV2.S vaccination were assessed by TCRbeta repertoire sequencing. A total of approximately 30 samples were included in the TCR-sequenced set, comprising about 20 Ad26.COV2.S vaccine recipients, 5 placebo recipients and 8 SARS-CoV-2 convalescent individuals. Trial participants were randomized into five groups of five, in which low-dose or high-dose Ad26.COV2.S was given once or twice, or placebo was given on both occasions. Investigators remained blinded to trial group allocation during experiments and outcome assessment. What the research found in general, with its limitations: It was noted by the authors that total T cell responses may have been underestimated by the TCR breadth and depth analyses. The study lacked the statistical power to compare responses across vaccine doses or regimens. Compared with placebo recipients, Ad26.COV2.S recipients showed higher spike-specific TCR breadth (P = 0.0014). Vaccine and placebo recipients had comparable non-spike TCR breadth, which fits with the vaccine containing only spike. After vaccination, spike-specific CD8+ and CD4+ T cell responses were reported to show substantial breadth.

The immunoSEQ Assay was used to sequence TCRbeta CDR3 regions. After extraction, genomic DNA underwent amplification by bias-controlled multiplex PCR, followed by high-throughput sequencing. From the authors' description of their analysis: Collapsing and filtering of sequences were performed to quantify the absolute abundance of each unique TCRbeta CDR3 region. Usable DNA was measured by amplifying reference genes present in all nucleated cells, and TCRbeta template counts were normalized to that usable DNA to estimate T cell fraction. Repertoire TCRs were annotated as SARS-CoV-2-specific when V gene, CDR3 amino acid sequence and J gene were exactly matched to a known reactive TCR set. The reference SARS-CoV-2 TCR set came from MIRA and was filtered for enrichment in COVID-19-positive ImmuneCODE repertoires, removing public or cross-reactive TCRs. Using the MIRA antigens, annotated TCRs were further analysed by specific ORF or by position within an ORF. Breadth was defined as annotated unique rearrangements over total unique productive rearrangements; depth was the summed frequency of those rearrangements. Two-sided Wilcoxon rank-sum tests were applied when comparing TCR breadth between groups. The table comes from immuneACCESS by way of TCRdb, which keeps in-frame sequences with V and J called. Part of the clones is missing from these tables; in studies checked, under half for an unresolved V gene and the rest for unknown reasons. V and J calls and clone size are as listed in that table; D and trimming were resolved from the DNA. Here the sample has around 300,000 clones; about 89% occur a single time. The top ten clonotypes cover roughly 5% of the sample.

Sequencing used peripheral blood, obtained in a trial of Ad26.COV2.S vaccine versus placebo. The rearrangement joined TRBV6-5 to TRBJ1-6; TRBD1 fits 8 bases in the junction. The sequence was collected from a person aged 18 to 59 who received the Ad26.COV2.S COVID-19 vaccine or a placebo. The CDR3 region has the sequence CASSYPGQVNSPLHF. In nucleotide form, the sequence is TGTGCCAGCAGTTACCCGGGACAGGTTAATTCACCCCTCCACTTT.